A few counts support the clone carrying this T cell receptor (beta chain). Its specificity is not known. The data belong to a study of spatial heterogeneity in lung cancer. Study summary: Bulk RNA-seq from matched material yielded a T cell module score that correlated strongly with TCR transcript counts in tumor regions. Whole-study results and caveats: Tumors with more nonsynonymous mutations had more expanded intratumoral alpha and beta TCRs.

Described time point: sample taken at primary tumor resection. The sequenced material consisted of unsorted whole RNA from tumor, nontumor lung or frozen PBMC. MiXCR was run by TCRdb on the 5' RACE reads, yielding one entry per CDR3 protein. The sample records 9,500 to 10,000 distinct CDR3 sequences, around half being singletons. There are 13 residues in the CDR3. From germline, CDR1 is MDHEN and CDR2 SYDVKM. Trimming pared 3 bases from V and 10 bases from J, leaving 13 bases between. V usage is TRBV28 and J usage is TRBJ2-1; possible D gene TRBD1, 5 bases. Material: lung tumor tissue, obtained at surgery. This receptor was taken from a female donor with early-stage non-small cell lung cancer. The DNA for the CDR3 is TGTGCCAGCAGTTTGATTAACAGGTCCGAGCAGTTCTTC. Translation gives CASSLINRSEQFF.